Given below is one T cell receptor beta chain in context. The CDR3 consists of 13 residues. The ends were cut back, 7 bases at V and 0 bases at J, with 9 bases in the middle. Germline-derived CDR1 and CDR2 are SNHLY and FYNNEI. With a J-beta primer mix and a sample-barcoded 5' primer, a second PCR ran about 7 to 12 cycles. Each CDR3 protein is one row after TCRdb ran MiXCR on the 5' RACE reads. The sample has about 640,000 distinct CDR3 sequences, approximately 50% seen once. This record belongs to a study of blood T cells in healthy people across ages. The V gene is TRBV2, the J gene TRBJ1-1; D is perhaps TRBD1 (6 bases). This receptor was obtained from a man between 60 and 75 years old in good health. The sequenced sample was blood. CDR3 DNA sequence: TGTGCCAGCACCTGGACAGTGAACACTGAAGCTTTCTTT. Its protein is CASTWTVNTEAFF. The whole variable domain, filled in from reference TRBV2 and TRBJ1-1, reads EPEVTQTPSHQVTQMGQEVILRCVPISNHLYFYWYRQILGQKVEFLVSFYNNEISEKSEIFDDQFSVERPDGSNFTLKIRSTKLEDSAMYFCASTWTVNTEAFFGQGTRLTVV.